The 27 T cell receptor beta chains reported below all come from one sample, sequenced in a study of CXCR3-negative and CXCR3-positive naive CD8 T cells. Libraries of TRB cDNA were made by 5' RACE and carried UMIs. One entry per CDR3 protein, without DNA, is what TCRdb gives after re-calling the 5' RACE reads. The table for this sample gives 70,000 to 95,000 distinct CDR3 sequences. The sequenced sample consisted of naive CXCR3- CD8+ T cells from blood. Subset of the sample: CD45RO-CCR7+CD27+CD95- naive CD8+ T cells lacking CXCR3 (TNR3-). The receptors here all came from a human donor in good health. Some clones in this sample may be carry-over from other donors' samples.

CDR3: CSHVDSTFTDTQYF. The V and J genes are TRBV29-1 and TRBJ2-3. CDR3 length: 14 amino acids. Germline-derived CDR1 and CDR2 are SQVTM and ANQGSEA.

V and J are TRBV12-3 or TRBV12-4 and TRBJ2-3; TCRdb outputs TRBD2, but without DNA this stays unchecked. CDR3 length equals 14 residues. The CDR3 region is CASTQADSTDTQYF.

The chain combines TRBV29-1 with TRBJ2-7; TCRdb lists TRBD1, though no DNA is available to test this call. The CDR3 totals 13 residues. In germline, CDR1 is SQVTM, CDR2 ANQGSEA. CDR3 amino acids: CSSTAGDPYEQYF.

CDR3: CSVAPGLGDTQYF. V gene TRBV29-1 combines with J gene TRBJ2-3; TCRdb gives TRBD2 as the D gene, but with no DNA this cannot be confirmed. The CDR3 is made up of 13 amino acids. Per germline, CDR1 SQVTM and CDR2 ANQGSEA.

CDR3: CASSPKGLEPGKTQYF. The genes are TRBV4-1 and TRBJ2-5; the D gene TCRdb calls, TRBD1, cannot be checked with no DNA. Germline CDR1 MGHRA, CDR2 YSYEKL. The CDR3 sequence is 16 residues long.

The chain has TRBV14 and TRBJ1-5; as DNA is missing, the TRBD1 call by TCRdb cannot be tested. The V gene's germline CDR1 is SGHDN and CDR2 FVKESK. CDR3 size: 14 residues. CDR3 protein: CASSLTGNNQPQHF.

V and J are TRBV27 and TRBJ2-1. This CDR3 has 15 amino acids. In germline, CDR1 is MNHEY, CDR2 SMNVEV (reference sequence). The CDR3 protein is CASSFFGGSYNEQFF.

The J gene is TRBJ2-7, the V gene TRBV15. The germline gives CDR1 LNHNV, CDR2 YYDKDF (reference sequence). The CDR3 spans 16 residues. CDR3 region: CATSIDLTTVSYEQYF.

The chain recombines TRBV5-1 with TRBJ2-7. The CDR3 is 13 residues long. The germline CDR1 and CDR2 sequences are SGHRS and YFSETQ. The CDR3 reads CASTWTDSYEQYF.

The CDR3 reads CASSLRDSIQETQYF. V gene TRBV12-3 or TRBV12-4 combines with J gene TRBJ2-5; no DNA is available, so the TRBD1 call from TCRdb remains unchecked. The CDR3 spans 15 residues.

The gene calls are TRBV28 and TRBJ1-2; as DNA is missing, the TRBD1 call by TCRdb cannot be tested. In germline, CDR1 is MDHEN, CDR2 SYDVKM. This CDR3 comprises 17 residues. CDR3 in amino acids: CASSLSFRGNQNYGYTF.

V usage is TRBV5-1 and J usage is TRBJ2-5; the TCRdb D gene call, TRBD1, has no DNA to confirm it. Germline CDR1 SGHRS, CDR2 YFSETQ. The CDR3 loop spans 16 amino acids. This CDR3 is CASSSHGTGDQETQYF.

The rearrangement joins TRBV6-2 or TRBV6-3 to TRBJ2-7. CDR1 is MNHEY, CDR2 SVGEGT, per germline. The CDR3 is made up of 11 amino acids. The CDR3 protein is CAISMGYEQYF.

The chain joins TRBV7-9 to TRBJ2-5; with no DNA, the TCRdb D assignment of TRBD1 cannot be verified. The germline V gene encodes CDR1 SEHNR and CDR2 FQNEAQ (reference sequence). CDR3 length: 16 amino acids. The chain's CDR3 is CASSSEDPGPWETQYF. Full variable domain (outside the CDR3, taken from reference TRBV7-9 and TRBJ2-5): DTGVSQNPRHKITKRGQNVTFRCDPISEHNRLYWYRQTLGQGPEFLTYFQNEAQLEKSRLLSDRFSAERPKGSFSTLEIQRTEQGDSAMYLCASSSEDPGPWETQYFGPGTRLLVL.

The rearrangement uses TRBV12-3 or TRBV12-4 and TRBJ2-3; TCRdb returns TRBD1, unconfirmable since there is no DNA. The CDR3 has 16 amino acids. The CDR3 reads CASSPPGREDTDTQYF.

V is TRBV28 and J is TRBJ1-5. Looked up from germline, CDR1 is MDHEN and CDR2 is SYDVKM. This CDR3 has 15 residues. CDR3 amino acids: CASSFWRNSNQPQHF.

The CDR3 region is CASSQGAGGPLDNEQFF. V is TRBV7-3 and J is TRBJ2-1; TCRdb's assignment of TRBD2 cannot be checked, as there is no DNA. Germline values: CDR1 SGHTA, CDR2 FQGTGA. This CDR3 is built from 17 residues.

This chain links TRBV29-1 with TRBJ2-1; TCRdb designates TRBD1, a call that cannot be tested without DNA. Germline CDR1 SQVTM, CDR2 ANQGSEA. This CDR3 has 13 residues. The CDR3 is CSVVRDRGNEQFF.

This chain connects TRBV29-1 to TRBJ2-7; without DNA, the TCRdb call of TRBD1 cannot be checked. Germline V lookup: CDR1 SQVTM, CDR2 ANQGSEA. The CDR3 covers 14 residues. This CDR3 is CSVELGQVGNEQYF.

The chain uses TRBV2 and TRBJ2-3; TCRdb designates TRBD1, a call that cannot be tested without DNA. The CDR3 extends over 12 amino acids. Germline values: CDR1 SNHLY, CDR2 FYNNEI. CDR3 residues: CAIPLRADTQYF.

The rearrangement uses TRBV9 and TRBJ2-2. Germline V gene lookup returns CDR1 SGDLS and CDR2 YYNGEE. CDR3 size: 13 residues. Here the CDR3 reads CASSVSGTGELFF. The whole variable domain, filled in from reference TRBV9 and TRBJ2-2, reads DSGVTQTPKHLITATGQRVTLRCSPRSGDLSVYWYQQSLDQGLQFLIQYYNGEERAKGNILERFSAQQFPDLHSELNLSSLELGDSALYFCASSVSGTGELFFGEGSRLTVL.

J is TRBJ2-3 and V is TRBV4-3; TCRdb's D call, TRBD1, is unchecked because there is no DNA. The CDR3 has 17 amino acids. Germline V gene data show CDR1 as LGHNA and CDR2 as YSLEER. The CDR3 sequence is CASSQETGKYGTDTQYF.

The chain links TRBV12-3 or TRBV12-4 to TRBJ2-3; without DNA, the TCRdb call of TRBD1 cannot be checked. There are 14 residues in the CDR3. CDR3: CASSLAGAADTQYF.

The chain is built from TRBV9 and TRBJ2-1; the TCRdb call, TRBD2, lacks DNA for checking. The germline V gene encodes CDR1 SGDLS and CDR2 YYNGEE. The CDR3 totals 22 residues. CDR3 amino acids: CASSVDPTGLADFESSYNEQFF.

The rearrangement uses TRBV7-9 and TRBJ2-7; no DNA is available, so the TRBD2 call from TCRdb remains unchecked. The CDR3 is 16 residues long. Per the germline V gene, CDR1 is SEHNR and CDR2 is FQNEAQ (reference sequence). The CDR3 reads CASSPSSGVSSYEQYF.

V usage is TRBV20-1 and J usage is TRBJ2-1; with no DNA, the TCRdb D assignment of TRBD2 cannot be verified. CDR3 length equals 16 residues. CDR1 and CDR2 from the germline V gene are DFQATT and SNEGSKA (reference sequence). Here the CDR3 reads CSARTSGSTSVNEQFF.

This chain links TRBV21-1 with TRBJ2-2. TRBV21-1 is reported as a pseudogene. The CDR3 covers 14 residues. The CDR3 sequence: CASSKDSSTGELFF.